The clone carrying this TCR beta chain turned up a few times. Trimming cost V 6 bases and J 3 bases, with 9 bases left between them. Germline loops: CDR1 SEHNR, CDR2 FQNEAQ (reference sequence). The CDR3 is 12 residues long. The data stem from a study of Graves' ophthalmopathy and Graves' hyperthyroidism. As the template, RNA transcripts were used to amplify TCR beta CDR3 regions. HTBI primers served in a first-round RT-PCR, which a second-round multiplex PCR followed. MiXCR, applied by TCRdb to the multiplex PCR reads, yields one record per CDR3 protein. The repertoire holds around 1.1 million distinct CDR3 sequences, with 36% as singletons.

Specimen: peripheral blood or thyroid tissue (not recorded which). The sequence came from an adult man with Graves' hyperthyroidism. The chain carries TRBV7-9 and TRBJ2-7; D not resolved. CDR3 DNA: TGTGCCAGCAGTGCCCAGGTCTACGAGCAGTACTTC. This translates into CASSAQVYEQYF.